Given below is one TCR beta chain in context. What it binds is not known. Per the original data handling: Junction-only immunoSEQ sequences carried no quality scores, so filtering differed. TCRdb keeps only in-frame clones here, not all; method: immunoSEQ multiplex PCR. V and J calls and clone size are copied from that table; D and trimming were computed from the DNA. The table shows 600,000 to 750,000 clones, with 72% occurring only once. The entry originates in a study of shared clonotypes between healthy human individuals. Study conclusions and caveats: What naive subsets generally showed was a larger estimated richness than memory subsets showed.

Naive CD4+ cells were CD45RA-selected; the remaining cells were memory. Germline assignment: CDR1 MNHEY and CDR2 SMNVEV (reference sequence). Trimming cost V 3 bases and J 1 base, with 19 bases left between them. The CDR3 is 18 amino acids. This receptor was identified in a woman between 25 and 40 years old in good health. The sequenced sample was memory CD4+ T cells sorted from blood. This sample's subset: CD45RA-negative fraction. The gene calls are TRBV27 and TRBJ1-5, with D possibly TRBD1 on 6 matching bases. The CDR3 reads CASSFRPPGVSSNQPQHF. CDR3 bases: TGTGCCAGCAGTTTCCGACCTCCAGGGGTTTCCAGCAATCAGCCCCAGCATTTT.